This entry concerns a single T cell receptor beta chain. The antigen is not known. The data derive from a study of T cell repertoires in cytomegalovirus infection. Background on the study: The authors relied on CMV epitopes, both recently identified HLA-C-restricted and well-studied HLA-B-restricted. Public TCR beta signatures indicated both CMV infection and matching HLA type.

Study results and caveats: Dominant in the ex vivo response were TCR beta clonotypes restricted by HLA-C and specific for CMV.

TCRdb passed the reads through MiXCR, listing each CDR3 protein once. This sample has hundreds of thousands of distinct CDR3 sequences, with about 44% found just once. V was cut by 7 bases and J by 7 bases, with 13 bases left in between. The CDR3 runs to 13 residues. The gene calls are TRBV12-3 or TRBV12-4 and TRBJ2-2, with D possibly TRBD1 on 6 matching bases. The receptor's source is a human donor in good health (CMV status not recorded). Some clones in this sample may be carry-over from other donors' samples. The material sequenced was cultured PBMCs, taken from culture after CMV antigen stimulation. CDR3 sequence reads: CASTQGWRGELFF. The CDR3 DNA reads TGTGCCAGCACACAGGGTTGGCGCGGGGAGCTGTTTTTT.